These T cell receptor beta chains were read from a single sample in a study of OX40 agonist ivuxolimab in advanced cancers. Clones were sequenced by immunoSEQ multiplex PCR, and TCRdb holds only the in-frame ones, with some missing. The sample has 60,000 to 80,000 clones, nearly 90% seen once; the top ten hold around 10%. The sample here was CD4+ or CD8+ T cells sorted from blood, taken in a trial of the OX40 agonist ivuxolimab. Every receptor here comes from an adult with an advanced solid tumor such as melanoma, head and neck, liver or kidney cancer. Each CDR3 is given with its conserved first and last residue. The D gene is left open where the match is weak.

TRBV29-1,13,TRBD1,TRBJ2-7,CSVREQGADEQYF,TGCAGCGTTCGAGAGCAGGGGGCGGATGAGCAGTACTTC
TRBV29-1,14,TRBD1,TRBJ1-4,CSATGGRSNEKLFF,TGCAGCGCTACAGGGGGCAGGTCTAATGAAAAACTGTTTTTT
TRBV7-6,13,.,TRBJ1-5,CASSSQVNQPQHF,TGTGCCAGCAGCTCTCAAGTAAATCAGCCCCAGCATTTT
TRBV11-2,17,TRBD1,TRBJ1-6,CASSYPTRDRPYSPLHF,TGTGCCAGCAGCTACCCGACCCGGGACAGACCATATTCACCCCTCCACTTT
TRBV5-1,14,.,TRBJ1-6,CASSFQGHNSPLHF,TGCGCCAGCAGCTTTCAGGGCCATAATTCACCCCTCCACTTT
TRBV2,14,TRBD2,TRBJ2-1,CASSSGGRNYEQFF,TGTGCCAGCAGTAGCGGGGGGCGCAACTATGAGCAGTTCTTC
TRBV11-2,17,.,TRBJ1-2,CASSPIRVGASNYGYTF,TGTGCCAGCAGCCCTATCCGGGTGGGGGCTAGTAACTATGGCTACACCTTC
TRBV5-1,14,.,TRBJ2-7,CASSPGGGYYEQYF,TGCGCCAGCAGCCCCGGTGGCGGTTACTACGAGCAGTACTTC
TRBV27,12,TRBD1,TRBJ2-7,CASIGQGYEQYF,TGTGCCAGCATTGGACAGGGCTACGAGCAGTACTTC
TRBV25-1,16,.,TRBJ2-7,CASRSPIQGEVSEQYF,TGTGCCAGCAGAAGTCCTATACAGGGAGAGGTAAGCGAGCAGTACTTC
TRBV7-3,12,.,TRBJ1-1,CASSPTQGRAFF,TGTGCCAGCAGCCCGACACAGGGAAGGGCTTTCTTT
TRBV9,15,TRBD1,TRBJ1-4,CASSVTGVSVEKLFF,TGTGCCAGCAGCGTAACAGGGGTCTCTGTAGAAAAACTGTTTTTT
TRBV28,13,TRBD1,TRBJ2-7,CASLDRGLYEQYF,TGTGCCAGCCTCGACAGGGGGCTGTACGAGCAGTACTTC